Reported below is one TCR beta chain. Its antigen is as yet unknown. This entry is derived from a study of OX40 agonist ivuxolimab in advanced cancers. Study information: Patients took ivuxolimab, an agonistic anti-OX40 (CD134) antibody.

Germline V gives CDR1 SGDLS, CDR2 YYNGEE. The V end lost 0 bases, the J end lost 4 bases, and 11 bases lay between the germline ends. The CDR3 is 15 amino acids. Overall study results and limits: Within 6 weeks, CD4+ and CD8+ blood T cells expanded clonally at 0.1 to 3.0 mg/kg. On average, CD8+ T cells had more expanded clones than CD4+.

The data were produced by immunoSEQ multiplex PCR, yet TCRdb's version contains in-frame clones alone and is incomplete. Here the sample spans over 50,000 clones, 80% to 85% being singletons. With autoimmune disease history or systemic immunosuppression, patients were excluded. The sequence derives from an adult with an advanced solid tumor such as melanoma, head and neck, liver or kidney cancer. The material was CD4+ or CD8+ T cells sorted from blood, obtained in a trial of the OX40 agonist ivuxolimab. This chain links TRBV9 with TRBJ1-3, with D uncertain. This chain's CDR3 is CASSVEEFLGNTIYF. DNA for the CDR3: TGTGCCAGCAGCGTAGAAGAGTTCCTAGGAAACACCATATATTTT.